This TCR beta chain originates from a study of identical twins. Healthy Caucasians alone served as donors. Germline CDR1 SGHVS, CDR2 FQNEAQ. The CDR3 is 16 amino acids. With 5 bases clipped from V and 3 bases from J, the junction kept 5 bases outside the gene matches. Each cDNA held unique molecular identifiers, and template switching gave it a universal primer site. TCRdb re-called the 5' RACE reads with MiXCR, one entry per CDR3 protein. The table has approximately 140,000 distinct CDR3 sequences, roughly 3.5% seen once. The sequencing input was memory T cells sorted from blood. The receptor comes from a man aged 18 to 29 in good health. V is TRBV7-8 and J is TRBJ1-5; TRBD1 matches 12 bases. The CDR3 DNA follows: TGTGCCAGCAGCCCAGGGACAGGGGGCCTCAATCAGCCCCAGCATTTT. This translates into CASSPGTGGLNQPQHF.